This is a list of T cell receptor beta chains from one sample in a study of identical twins. TCRdb re-analysed the 5' RACE reads in MiXCR, keeping a single row per CDR3 protein. This sample has 420,000 or so distinct CDR3 sequences; less than 20% occur once, and the top ten carry roughly an eighth. The sequencing sample was made of naive T cells sorted from blood. The receptors shown here come from a man aged 45 to 65 in good health. Each CDR3 is given with its conserved first and last residue. D genes are given only for firm matches. Clone size is given for some rows only: seen once, a few or many times, or a class if the clone is expanded.

>TRBJ2-1|TRBV5-1|many|TRBD2
TGCGCCAGCAGCTCCAGCGGGGGGCATAACAATGAGCAGTTCTTC
CASSSSGGHNNEQFF
>TRBJ2-7|TRBV5-1|-|TRBD2
TGCGCCAGCAGCTTGAGACTAGCGGGAGCCGTAATCAACGAGCAGTACTTC
CASSLRLAGAVINEQYF
>TRBJ2-5|TRBV4-2|many|TRBD1
TGTGCCAGCAGCCCGACAGGGCTACAAGAGACCCAGTACTTC
CASSPTGLQETQYF
>TRBJ1-4|TRBV5-1|many|TRBD1
TGCGCCAGCAGTCCTTTAGGGGACAGAAATGAAAAACTGTTTTTT
CASSPLGDRNEKLFF
>TRBJ2-1|TRBV6-5|few|-
TGTGCCAGCAGTTACCAGGGGGTGGGGGGGAGCTCCTACAATGAGCAGTTCTTC
CASSYQGVGGSSYNEQFF
>TRBJ1-1|TRBV14|few|-
TGTGCCAGCAGCCAGAACAGGTTGGGGACTGAAGCTTTCTTT
CASSQNRLGTEAFF
>TRBJ2-3|TRBV9|-|TRBD2
TGTGCCAGCAGCGAGGGGGGAGTCTTAGCGGGAATTTGGGGGACGGCAGATACGCAGTATTTT
CASSEGGVLAGIWGTADTQYF
>TRBJ1-6|TRBV11-2|many|-
TGTGCCAGCAGCCGACGGACCAATTCACCCCTCCACTTT
CASSRRTNSPLHF
>TRBJ2-3|TRBV7-2|-|-
TGTGCCAGCAGCCTCCGGACGGGAGCGCGTGGAGATACGCAGTATTTT
CASSLRTGARGDTQYF
>TRBJ2-5|TRBV12-3/TRBV12-4|many|-
TGTGCCAGCAGATCGGGCCACTCGCAAGAGACCCAGTACTTC
CASRSGHSQETQYF
>TRBJ2-6|TRBV5-1|-|-
TGCGCCAGCAGCACCGGGGCTGGGGCCAACGTCCTGACTTTC
CASSTGAGANVLTF
>TRBJ1-1|TRBV5-6|-|TRBD1
TGTGCCAGCAGCTTGACAGGGGTCGGGGAAGAGGTTGAAGCTTTCTTT
CASSLTGVGEEVEAFF
>TRBJ1-1|TRBV19|few|TRBD1
TGTGCCAGTAGTATCGACAGGGGGGCTGAAGCTTTCTTT
CASSIDRGAEAFF
>TRBJ2-5|TRBV7-2|-|TRBD2
TGTGCCAGCAGCATACCTAGCGGGAGGGGTCAAGAGACCCAGTACTTC
CASSIPSGRGQETQYF
>TRBJ2-7|TRBV6-2/TRBV6-3|-|-
TGTGCCAGCAGCGAACCGTTCCGCGCCTACGAGCAGTACTTC
CASSEPFRAYEQYF
>TRBJ2-3|TRBV24-1|once|-
TGTGCCACCAGTGATTTGAGGACAGTAGATACGCAGTATTTT
CATSDLRTVDTQYF
>TRBJ2-1|TRBV10-3|once|-
TGTGCCATCTCTAGCGAGGCTGGACGCAATGAGCAGTTCTTC
CAISSEAGRNEQFF
>TRBJ2-1|TRBV5-1|-|TRBD1
TGCGCCAGCAGCACAGGGGACAGGGACTACAATGAGCAGTTCTTC
CASSTGDRDYNEQFF
>TRBJ1-1|TRBV12-3/TRBV12-4|many|TRBD1
TGTGCCAGCAGCCTGACAGGGATGAACACTGAAGCTTTCTTT
CASSLTGMNTEAFF
>TRBJ1-5|TRBV12-3/TRBV12-4|-|-
TGTGCCAGCAGAATGGACAGCCTGGGTCAGCCCCAGCATTTT
CASRMDSLGQPQHF
>TRBJ2-3|TRBV5-1|many|-
TGCGCCAGCAGCTCCGGGTCCACAGATACGCAGTATTTT
CASSSGSTDTQYF
>TRBJ1-6|TRBV5-6|many|-
TGTGCCAGCAGCTTGAGAGACAGTTGGGCCAGGGCAAATTCACCCCTCCACTTT
CASSLRDSWARANSPLHF
>TRBJ2-1|TRBV27|-|TRBD2
TGTGCCAGCAGTCCTCGGGGGGGGACCACTTACAATGAGCAGTTCTTC
CASSPRGGTTYNEQFF
>TRBJ2-7|TRBV6-1|many|-
TGTGCCAGCAGAGACAGCCAAGGGTCCTACGAGCAGTACTTC
CASRDSQGSYEQYF
>TRBJ1-1|TRBV4-3|many|-
TGCGCCAGCAGCCAAGTGGGGGACACTGAAGCTTTCTTT
CASSQVGDTEAFF
>TRBJ2-5|TRBV15|-|-
TGTGCCACCAGCAGAGATGCGGCTTACGAGACCCAGTACTTC
CATSRDAAYETQYF
>TRBJ2-3|TRBV10-2|-|TRBD2
TGCGCCAGCGGGGGGACTAGCGGGTATAGCACAGATACGCAGTATTTT
CASGGTSGYSTDTQYF
>TRBJ2-1|TRBV19|-|-
TGTGCCAGTGAGGCCAGGGGGGGCAATGAGCAGTTCTTC
CASEARGGNEQFF
>TRBJ2-7|TRBV20-1|-|TRBD1
TGCAGTGCTAGAGATGCGGGGACAGGGTATTTCGGGCAGTACTTC
CSARDAGTGYFGQYF
>TRBJ2-7|TRBV5-1|-|TRBD2
TGCGCCAGCAGAAGCGGACTAGCGGAAACCTACGAGCAGTACTTC
CASRSGLAETYEQYF
>TRBJ1-1|TRBV4-2|-|-
TGTGCCAGCAGCCAAGCTGACCTGAACACTGAAGCTTTCTTT
CASSQADLNTEAFF
>TRBJ2-3|TRBV10-3|few|TRBD2
TGTGCCATCGGCGGGGGGTACACAGATACGCAGTATTTT
CAIGGGYTDTQYF
>TRBJ1-2|TRBV25-1|many|-
TGTGCCAGCAGTCGGACGGAAGGCTTTAGCTACACCTTC
CASSRTEGFSYTF
>TRBJ2-7|TRBV20-1|-|TRBD2
TGCAGTGCTAGAGGACTAGCGGGAGCTGGGCCTGCCTACGAGCAGTACTTC
CSARGLAGAGPAYEQYF
>TRBJ2-7|TRBV5-5|few|-
TGTGCCAGCAGCGACCCAGGGGTCTCCTACGAGCAGTACTTC
CASSDPGVSYEQYF
>TRBJ2-1|TRBV7-2|-|TRBD2
TGTGCCAGCAGCTCCGTTAGACTAGCGGCCTACAATGAGCAGTTCTTC
CASSSVRLAAYNEQFF
>TRBJ2-7|TRBV4-1|many|-
TGCGCCAGCAGCCAACCGACAGAAGCCTACGAGCAGTACTTC
CASSQPTEAYEQYF
>TRBJ2-3|TRBV28|-|-
TGTGCCAGCAGTTTATCCAGCGTCGGCACAGATACGCAGTATTTT
CASSLSSVGTDTQYF
>TRBJ2-3|TRBV4-3|many|TRBD2
TGCGCCAGCAGCCAAGAGGTCAGCGGGGGGGCCGGTACGCAGTATTTT
CASSQEVSGGAGTQYF
>TRBJ2-7|TRBV5-1|many|TRBD1
TGCGCCAGCAGCTTGGGCCTCACAGGGGGCCTGGTCGAGCAGTACTTC
CASSLGLTGGLVEQYF
>TRBJ1-1|TRBV28|-|-
TGTGCCAGCAGTCCCCCTTACAAGAACACTGAAGCTTTCTTT
CASSPPYKNTEAFF
>TRBJ2-3|TRBV7-7|few|-
TGTGCTAGCAGCTTAGATTCGAGCACAGATACGCAGTATTTT
CASSLDSSTDTQYF